This T cell receptor (beta chain) stems from a study of blood T cell repertoires in COVID-19. Background on the study: COVID-19 samples, acute and convalescent, were from the United States, Italy and Spain.

Sequenced by immunoSEQ multiplex PCR; TCRdb stores in-frame clones only, minus some. The sample lists 75,000 to 95,000 clones; around 81% were seen once. From germline, CDR1 is LGHNA and CDR2 YSLEER. This CDR3 has 16 residues. V lost 0 bases and J 5 bases, leaving 16 bases between the germline ends. This TCR came from a man aged 50-60 years with acute or convalescent COVID-19. V usage is TRBV4-3 and J usage is TRBJ1-1; a weak D match, TRBD1 (5 bases). The sequencing input was peripheral blood. The CDR3 loop reads CASSQEGRGRGTEAFF. In nucleotides, the CDR3 is TGCGCCAGCAGCCAAGAAGGGAGGGGCCGGGGAACTGAAGCTTTCTTT.